The 7 T cell receptor beta chains reported below all come from one sample, sequenced in a study of blood T cell repertoires in COVID-19. Assay used: immunoSEQ multiplex PCR; TCRdb lists only in-frame clones, some missing. The profile covers about 150,000 clones, with under 90% appearing a single time and just over 0.55% taken by the ten largest. Source material: peripheral blood. The source of these receptors is a man in his fifties or sixties with acute or convalescent COVID-19.

This rearrangement joins TRBV28 to TRBJ2-6, with 7 bases matching TRBD1. Germline trimming cut 0 bases from V and 2 bases from J; bases unmatched to any gene: 10. In germline, CDR1 is MDHEN, CDR2 SYDVKM. This CDR3 spans 19 amino acids. The CDR3 spells CASSLWRGQVEAGANVLTF. CDR3 coding DNA: TGTGCCAGCAGTTTATGGAGAGGACAGGTAGAAGCTGGGGCCAACGTCCTGACTTTC.

The chain employs TRBV3-1 (or the pseudogene TRBV3-2) and TRBJ1-5, with D possibly matching TRBD1 (6 bases). The CDR3 runs 14 residues. Per germline, CDR1 LGHDT and CDR2 YNNKEL (reference sequence). The germline V and J ends were trimmed by 0 bases and 4 bases, with 7 bases remaining between them. CDR3 nucleotide sequence: TGTGCCAGCAGCCAAGACGGACAGAATCAGCCCCAGCATTTT. It specifies CASSQDGQNQPQHF.

The gene calls are TRBV24-1 and TRBJ2-2; no clear D gene. The CDR3 is made up of 9 amino acids. With 9 bases removed from V and 9 bases from J, the gap between germline ends came to 4 bases. Germline loops: CDR1 KGHDR, CDR2 SFDVKD. In DNA, the CDR3 is TGTGCCACCTATCGGGAGCTGTTTTTT. The encoded protein is CATYRELFF.

Only one count was recorded for this clone. V usage is TRBV7-2 and J usage is TRBJ2-7; D possibly corresponds to TRBD2 (5 bases). The CDR3 sequence is 13 residues long. The ends were cut back, 6 bases at V and 5 bases at J, with 14 bases in the middle. The germline gives CDR1 SGHTA, CDR2 FQGNSA. The CDR3 sequence: CASSPRGKNEQYF. CDR3 bases: TGTGCCAGCAGTCCCAGAGGGAAGAACGAGCAGTACTTC.

Note on this clone: Additional DNA sequences in this sample encode the identical CDR3. The chain's CDR3 is CASSPDGGNEKLFF. CDR3 sequence (DNA): TGTGCCAGCAGCCCGGACGGGGGTAATGAAAAACTGTTTTTT. This chain uses TRBV7-9 with TRBJ1-4; D is possibly TRBD1 (5 bases). The CDR3 totals 14 residues. In germline, CDR1 is SEHNR, CDR2 FQNEAQ (reference sequence). V shed 5 bases and J shed 4 bases, with 11 bases lying between them.

The chain combines TRBV7-3 with TRBJ2-3; D gene unclear. Looked up from germline, CDR1 is SGHTA and CDR2 is FQGTGA. Trimming removed 5 bases at V and 5 bases at J, with 11 bases between. The CDR3 has 13 residues. The CDR3 DNA follows: TGTGCCAGCAGCACCACATACAAAGATACGCAGTATTTT. Translating gives CASSTTYKDTQYF.

V usage is TRBV30 and J usage is TRBJ2-2; D unclear. This CDR3 has 11 amino acids. Trimming stripped 1 base from V and 8 bases from J, with 5 bases between. The germline V gene has CDR1 GTSNPN and CDR2 SVGIG (reference sequence). The CDR3 loop reads CAWSGVGELFF. DNA of the CDR3: TGTGCCTGGAGTGGCGTGGGGGAGCTGTTTTTT.